This T cell receptor (beta chain) is drawn from a study of blood T cell repertoires in COVID-19. Produced via immunoSEQ multiplex PCR; TCRdb's table is partial and in-frame only. The sample holds around 220,000 clones, roughly nine tenths seen once. The CDR3 contains 20 residues. Germline V gene lookup returns CDR1 SGHVS and CDR2 FQNEAQ. V gave up 5 bases and J gave up 5 bases; unmatched junction bases: 21. The sequence came from a man between 40 and 49 years old with active or convalescent COVID-19. The specimen sequenced was peripheral blood. V usage is TRBV7-8 and J usage is TRBJ2-2, with 9 bases matching TRBD2. The CDR3 DNA follows: TGTGCCAGCAGCGATGGCCCACTAGCGGGCGGACATAGAGATACCGGGGAGCTGTTTTTT. As protein: CASSDGPLAGGHRDTGELFF.